The sequence of this T cell receptor (beta chain) was determined in a study of T-cell reconstitution after alpha-beta-depleted transplantation in children (dated by TCRdb to 2016 to 2018). Regarding the research as a whole: Using TCR repertoire profiling, the study quantitatively followed how T-cell immune reconstitution unfolded in children after TCRalphabeta/CD19-depleted allogeneic hematopoietic cell transplantation. Results the study describes overall, beyond this receptor: Apparently early alphabetaT-cell count recovery about two months after transplant reportedly relied on only several hundred rapidly expanded clones derived from non-depleted graft cells. The frequencies of hyperexpanded clones fell over the following months, and after one year, T-cell counts and TCRbeta diversity were mostly attributed to newly produced T cells. In some patients, the high TCRbeta diversity seen at day 60 was put down to recipient T cells and intrathymic progenitors that had survived conditioning.

There are a few counts of this clonotype. Its antigen is unknown. No much larger clone exists at a distance of one base, and base qualities are not known. Interpreted using the paper, the treatment or condition label stands for: allogeneic hematopoietic cell transplantation with graft depleted of TCRalphabeta T cells and CD19 B cells. TCRalphabeta/CD19-depleted allogeneic hematopoietic cell grafts were given to the transplant recipients, all of whom were children. V is clipped by 5 bases and J by 7 bases, and the sequence between their germline boundaries is 18 bases long. The germline V gene (reference sequence) specifies DFQATT as CDR1 and SNEGSKA as CDR2. The CDR3, from cysteine to phenylalanine, totals 14 residues. Only the CDR3 portion is preserved as DNA: 42 bases, with reading frame beginning at the first base. The library was prepared using PCR. The listed sequencing device is Illumina HiSeq 2500. Molecular barcoding was employed in the preparation of TCR libraries, with unique molecular identifiers being used to normalize TCRbeta repertoire quantification. Clones were called with MiXCR by TCRdb after fastp trimmed the public reads at Q25, and only in-frame beta chains were retained. Rows with one shared CDR3 protein collapse into an entry with the most common genes and DNA. The sample table lists 200,000 or so distinct CDR3 sequences, about 7% of them with a count of one. In total, the top ten clones hold 5.5% to 6.5% of the sample.

Recombination linked TRBV20-1 to TRBJ1-5; no D gene can be assigned with confidence. The sample consisted of PBMCs, taken before TCRalphabeta/CD19-depleted stem cell transplant. This receptor was taken from a boy younger than 10 with acute lymphoblastic leukemia, due to receive a stem cell transplant. The nucleotide sequence is TGCAGTGCTGGAGTAGTTGGGGTCGCGCAGCCCCAGCATTTT. This yields the protein CSAGVVGVAQPQHF.